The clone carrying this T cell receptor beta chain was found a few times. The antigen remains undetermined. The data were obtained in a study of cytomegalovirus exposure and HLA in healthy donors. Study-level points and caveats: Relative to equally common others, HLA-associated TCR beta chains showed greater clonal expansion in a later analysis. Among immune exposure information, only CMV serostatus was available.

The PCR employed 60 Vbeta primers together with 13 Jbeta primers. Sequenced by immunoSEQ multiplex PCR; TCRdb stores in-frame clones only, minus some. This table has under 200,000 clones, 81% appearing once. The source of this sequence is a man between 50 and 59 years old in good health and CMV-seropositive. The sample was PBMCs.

The CDR3 loop is CASSLGGQSLYGYTF. CDR3 sequence (DNA): TGTGCCAGCAGTTTAGGGGGACAGTCCCTTTATGGCTACACCTTC. The chain carries TRBV27 and TRBJ1-2; the match to TRBD1 covers 7 bases. Trimming cost V 2 bases and J 5 bases; bases outside gene matches: 8. The germline gives CDR1 MNHEY, CDR2 SMNVEV (reference sequence). The CDR3 extends over 15 amino acids.